The sequence of this T cell receptor (beta chain) was determined in a study of T-cell reconstitution after alpha-beta-depleted transplantation in children. The CDR3 is 16 residues long. V was trimmed by 0 bases and J by 5 bases, leaving 17 bases between them. Germline V gene sequence: CDR1 MNHEY, CDR2 SVGAGI. The authors prepared the TCRbeta library with unique molecular identifiers. Via MiXCR, TCRdb re-called the PCR reads, giving one row per CDR3 protein. The sample has about 610,000 distinct CDR3 sequences, about 10% seen once. The origin of this receptor is a human donor who donated a stem cell graft to a child with acute myeloid leukemia. V and J are TRBV6-5 and TRBJ2-7; D not resolved. The sequencing used PBMCs from the stem cell graft donor, collected from the stem cell graft. The CDR3 here is CASSYSIVPPGDEQYF. Written as DNA, the CDR3 is TGTGCCAGCAGTTACTCGATAGTGCCCCCAGGAGACGAGCAGTACTTC.